This T cell receptor (beta chain) comes out of a study of T cell changes during pregnancy in multiple sclerosis. V shed 6 bases and J 11 bases; nucleotides not matched to a gene: 10. Looked up from germline, CDR1 is SQVTM and CDR2 is ANQGSEA. The CDR3 has 13 residues. Some clones are missing from TCRdb's copy, which holds only in-frame ones; the method was immunoSEQ multiplex PCR. There are about 35,000 clones in the sample; approximately 93% occur only once, and just over 0.4% lies in the top ten. The sample consisted of CD4+ T cells from peripheral blood mononuclear cells, taken in the first trimester of pregnancy. This receptor was identified in a female donor with multiple sclerosis, enrolled in a pregnancy study. The chain carries TRBV29-1 and TRBJ2-3; 11 bases fit TRBD2. The CDR3 region is CSVHSGLAALQYF. The CDR3 DNA sequence: TGCAGCGTCCATTCGGGACTAGCGGCCCTGCAGTATTTT.